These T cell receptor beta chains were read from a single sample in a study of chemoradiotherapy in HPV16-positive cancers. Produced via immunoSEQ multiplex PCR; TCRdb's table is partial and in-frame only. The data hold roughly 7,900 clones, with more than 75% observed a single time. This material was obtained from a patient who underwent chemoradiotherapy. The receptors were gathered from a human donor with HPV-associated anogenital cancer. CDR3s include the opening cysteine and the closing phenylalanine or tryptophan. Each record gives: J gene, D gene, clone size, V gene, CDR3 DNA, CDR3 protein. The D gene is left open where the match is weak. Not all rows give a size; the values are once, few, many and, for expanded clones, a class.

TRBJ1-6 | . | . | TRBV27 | TGTGCCAGCAGACCATGGGGCGGAACTAGTCTGACCCTCCACTTT | CASRPWGGTSLTLHF
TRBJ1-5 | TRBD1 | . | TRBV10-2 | TGCGCCAGCAGTCCGGACAGGGCCAATTATCAGCCCCAGCATTTT | CASSPDRANYQPQHF
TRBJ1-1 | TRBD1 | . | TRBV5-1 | TGCGCCAGCAGGGGACAGGTAGGGTCGGACACTGAAGCTTTCTTT | CASRGQVGSDTEAFF
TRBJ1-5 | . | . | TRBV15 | TGTGCCACCCATCGGGACAGCAATCAGCCCCAGCATTTT | CATHRDSNQPQHF
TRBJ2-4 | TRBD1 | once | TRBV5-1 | TGCGCCAGCAGCCCGGGACAGTTAGCCAAAAACATTCAGTACTTC | CASSPGQLAKNIQYF
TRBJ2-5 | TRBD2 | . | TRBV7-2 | TGTGCCAGCAGCTGGATCAGCGGGAGAGCTGACGAGACCCAGTACTTC | CASSWISGRADETQYF
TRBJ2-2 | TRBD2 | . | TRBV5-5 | TGTGCCAGCAGCCCCGGACTAGCGGGGGGGGAGCTGTTTTTT | CASSPGLAGGELFF
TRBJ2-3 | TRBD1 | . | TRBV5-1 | TGCGCCAGCAGCTTGGGGACAGGGGGCGGAGATACGCAGTATTTT | CASSLGTGGGDTQYF
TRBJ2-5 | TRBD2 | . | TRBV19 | TGTGCCAGTAGTAGACGGACTAGCGGGGGGGCTTACGAGACCCAGTACTTC | CASSRRTSGGAYETQYF
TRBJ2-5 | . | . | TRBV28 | TGTGCCAGCATGGAGGTTGAGACCCAGTACTTC | CASMEVETQYF
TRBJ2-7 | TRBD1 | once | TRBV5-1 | TGCGCCAGCAGCTTGACTACAGGGGGCGCCGGGGAGCAGTACTTC | CASSLTTGGAGEQYF
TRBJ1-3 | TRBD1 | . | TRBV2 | TGTGCCAGCGGGGGGACAGGGAGGTTTCGAAACACCATATATTTT | CASGGTGRFRNTIYF
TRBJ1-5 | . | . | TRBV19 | TGTGCCAGTAGTAAGGGTGGGAATCAGCCCCAGCATTTT | CASSKGGNQPQHF
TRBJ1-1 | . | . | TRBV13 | TGTGCCAGCAGCTTAGTAGGGGGGGAGGCCTTCGAAGCTTTCTTT | CASSLVGGEAFEAFF
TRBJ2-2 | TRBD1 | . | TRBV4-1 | TGCGCCAGCAGCCGAAGCGACCGGGACAGGGGAACCGGGGAGCTGTTTTTT | CASSRSDRDRGTGELFF
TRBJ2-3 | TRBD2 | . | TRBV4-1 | TGCGCCAGCAGCCTACGGACTAGCGGGGGTGATACGCAGTATTTT | CASSLRTSGGDTQYF
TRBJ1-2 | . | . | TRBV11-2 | TGTGCCAGCAGCCCCCCAGGGGAGGTCCATGGCTACACCTTC | CASSPPGEVHGYTF
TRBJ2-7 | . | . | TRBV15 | TGTGCCACCAGCCCCGACATAGGGACTTACGAGCAGTACTTC | CATSPDIGTYEQYF
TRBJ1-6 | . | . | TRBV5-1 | TGCGCCAGCCAGGTGGAGGGCAACTCCTATAATTCACCCCTCCACTTT | CASQVEGNSYNSPLHF
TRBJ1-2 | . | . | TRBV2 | TGTGCCAGCAGTGAAGGACCAAGCCTTAACTATGGCTACACCTTC | CASSEGPSLNYGYTF
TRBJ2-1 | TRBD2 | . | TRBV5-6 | TGTGCCAGCAGCCTGCCACTAGCGGGGATTAACAATGAGCAGTTCTTC | CASSLPLAGINNEQFF
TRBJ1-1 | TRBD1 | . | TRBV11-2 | TGTGCCAGCAGCTTAGCGGGACAGGGGACTGCGGCTTTCTTT | CASSLAGQGTAAFF
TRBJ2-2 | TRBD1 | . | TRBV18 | TGTGCCAGCTCACCAAACCTCGGGACAGGGGAGTCGAACACCGGGGAGCTGTTTTTT | CASSPNLGTGESNTGELFF
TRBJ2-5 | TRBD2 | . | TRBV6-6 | TGTGCCAGCAGTTACGGGGGGGTGGGGGAGACCCAGTACTTC | CASSYGGVGETQYF
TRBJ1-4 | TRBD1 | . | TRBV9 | TGTGCCAGCAGCGAGGAGACAGGGTCAAAACTGTTTTTT | CASSEETGSKLFF
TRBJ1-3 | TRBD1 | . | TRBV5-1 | TGCGCCAGCAGCTCGGCCGGGACAGGCTCTGGAAACACCATATATTTT | CASSSAGTGSGNTIYF
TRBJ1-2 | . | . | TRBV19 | TGTGCCAGTAGTATAGACTCCGGGACACGAGTTAACTATGGCTACACCTTC | CASSIDSGTRVNYGYTF
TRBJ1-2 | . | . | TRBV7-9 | TGTGCCAGCAGCAACAGGGACTATGGCTACACCTTC | CASSNRDYGYTF
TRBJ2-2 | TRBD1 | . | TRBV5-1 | TGCGCCAGCAGCTTCACAGGGGCGAACACCGGGGAGCTGTTTTTT | CASSFTGANTGELFF
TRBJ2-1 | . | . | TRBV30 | TGTGCCTGGGATCGTTCCACCCACAATGAGCAGTTCTTC | CAWDRSTHNEQFF
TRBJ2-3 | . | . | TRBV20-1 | TGCAGTGGAAGAGGAGGAGATACGCAGTATTTT | CSGRGGDTQYF
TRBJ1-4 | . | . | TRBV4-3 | TGCGCCAGCAGCCAATTGCCCTACCCCACGACAGACTATAATGAAAAACTGTTTTTT | CASSQLPYPTTDYNEKLFF
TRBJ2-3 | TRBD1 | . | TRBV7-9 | TGTGCCAGCAGCTTCCGGACAGGGACCGATACGCAGTATTTT | CASSFRTGTDTQYF
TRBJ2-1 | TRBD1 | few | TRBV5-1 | TGCGCCAGCAGAAGGACAGGGGGGATCAATGAGCAGTTCTTC | CASRRTGGINEQFF
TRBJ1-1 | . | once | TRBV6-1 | TGTGCCAGCAGTGAAAGCAGGGGAAACACTGAAGCTTTCTTT | CASSESRGNTEAFF
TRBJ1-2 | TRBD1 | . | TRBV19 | TGTGCCAGTAGTACCCAGGGGGACCGGAACTATGGCTACACCTTC | CASSTQGDRNYGYTF
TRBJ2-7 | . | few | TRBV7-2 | TGTGCCAGCTCGTCGCGGGACGAGCAGTACTTC | CASSSRDEQYF
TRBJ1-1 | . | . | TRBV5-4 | TGTGCCAGCACTCCGAGGAGGACAGCTGGGTCGAACACTGAAGCTTTCTTT | CASTPRRTAGSNTEAFF
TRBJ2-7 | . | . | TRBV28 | TGTGCCAGCAGTTACCCCCGGCCCCCCTACGAGCAGTACTTC | CASSYPRPPYEQYF
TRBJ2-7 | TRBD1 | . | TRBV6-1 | TGTGCCAGCAGTGAAGGGACAGGAATAACCTACGAGCAGTACTTC | CASSEGTGITYEQYF
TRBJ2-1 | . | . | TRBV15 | TGTGCCACCAGCAGAGATCAAAGGCTTACCTACGAGCAGTTCTTC | CATSRDQRLTYEQFF
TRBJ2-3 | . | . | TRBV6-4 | TGTGCCAGCAGCCCAGGGGAAAGCACAGATACGCAGTATTTT | CASSPGESTDTQYF
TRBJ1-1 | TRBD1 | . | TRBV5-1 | TGCGCCAGCAGCCTAGGGACAGGGGGCGGAATCACTGAAGCTTTCTTT | CASSLGTGGGITEAFF
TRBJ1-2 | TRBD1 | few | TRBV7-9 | TGTGCCAGCAGCTTACCAGGGGGCGCGACCTATGGCTACACCTTC | CASSLPGGATYGYTF
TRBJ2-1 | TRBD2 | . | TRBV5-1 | TGCGCCTGCGGGGGGCCCCACAATGAGCAGTTCTTC | CACGGPHNEQFF
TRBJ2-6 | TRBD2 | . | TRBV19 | TGTGCCAGTAGTATTGACACTAGCGGGAGATCGTCTGGGGCCAACGTCCTGACTTTC | CASSIDTSGRSSGANVLTF
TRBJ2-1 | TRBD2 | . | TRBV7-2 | TGTGCCAGCAGCTCTTCCGGGACTAGCGGATACAATGAGCAGTTCTTC | CASSSSGTSGYNEQFF
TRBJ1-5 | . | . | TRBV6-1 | TGTGCCAGCAGTGTCCTGGGACCTCCATTATATAGCAATCAGCCCCAGCATTTT | CASSVLGPPLYSNQPQHF
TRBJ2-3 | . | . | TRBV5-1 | TGCGCCAGCAGCTTGCGTTTGGAGGGGCTGGGGACGCAGTATTTT | CASSLRLEGLGTQYF
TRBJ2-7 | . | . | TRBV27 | TGTGCCAGCAGCCGGACCGGGACTCCCGCCTACGAGCAGTACTTC | CASSRTGTPAYEQYF
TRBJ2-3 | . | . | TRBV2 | TGTGCCAGCAGTCGGGAATCTACGCAGTACTTT | CASSRESTQYF
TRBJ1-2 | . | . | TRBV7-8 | TGTGCCAGCAGCTTAGGGAGGGGAAACTATGGCTACACCTTC | CASSLGRGNYGYTF